The clone carrying this T cell receptor beta chain came up many times. The source of the sample is a study of neurological immune-mediated disorders. There are 15 residues in the CDR3. Per the germline V gene, CDR1 is SGHRS and CDR2 is YFSETQ. Trimming stripped 0 bases from V and 6 bases from J, with 13 bases between. TCRdb fed the 5' RACE reads into MiXCR, producing one record per CDR3 protein. The sample comprises tens of thousands of distinct CDR3 sequences, roughly 10% of which are singletons, and just under 4% rests with the top ten. The chain carries TRBV5-1 and TRBJ1-3; TRBD1 might be the D (5 bases). The sample comprised CD4+ T cells from blood. This clonotype originated in a woman aged 25-40 years with HTLV-1-associated myelopathy (HAM/TSP). The CDR3 region is CASSLDSGPANTIYF. The CDR3 nucleotides read TGCGCCAGCAGCTTGGATTCAGGGCCGGCAAACACCATATATTTT.